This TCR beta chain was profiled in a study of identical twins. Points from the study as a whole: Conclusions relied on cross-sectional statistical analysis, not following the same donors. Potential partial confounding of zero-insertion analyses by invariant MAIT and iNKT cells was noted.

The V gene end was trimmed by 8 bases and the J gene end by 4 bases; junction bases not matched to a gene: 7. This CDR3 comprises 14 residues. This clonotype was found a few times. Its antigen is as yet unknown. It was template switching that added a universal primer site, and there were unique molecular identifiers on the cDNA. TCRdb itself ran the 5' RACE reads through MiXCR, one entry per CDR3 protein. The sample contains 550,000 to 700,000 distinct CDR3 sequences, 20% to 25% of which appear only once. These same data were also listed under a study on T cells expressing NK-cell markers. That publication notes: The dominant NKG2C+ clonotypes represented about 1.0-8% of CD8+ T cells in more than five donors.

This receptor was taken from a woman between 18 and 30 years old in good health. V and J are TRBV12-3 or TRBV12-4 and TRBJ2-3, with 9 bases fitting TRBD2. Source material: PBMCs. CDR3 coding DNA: TGTGCCAGCTTAGGCGGGAGGGCCGCAGATACGCAGTATTTT. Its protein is CASLGGRAADTQYF.